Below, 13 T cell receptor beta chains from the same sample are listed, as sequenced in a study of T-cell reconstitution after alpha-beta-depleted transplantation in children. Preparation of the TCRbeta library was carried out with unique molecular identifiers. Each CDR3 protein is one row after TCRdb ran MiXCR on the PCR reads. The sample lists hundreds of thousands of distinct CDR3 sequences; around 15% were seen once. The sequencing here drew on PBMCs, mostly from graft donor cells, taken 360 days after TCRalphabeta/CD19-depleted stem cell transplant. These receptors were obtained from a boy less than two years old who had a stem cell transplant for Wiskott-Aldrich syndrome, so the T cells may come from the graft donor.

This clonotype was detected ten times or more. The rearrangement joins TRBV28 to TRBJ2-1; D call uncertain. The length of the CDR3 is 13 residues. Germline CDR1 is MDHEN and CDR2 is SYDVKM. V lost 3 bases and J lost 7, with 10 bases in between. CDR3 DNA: TGTGCCAGCAGTTTCTTGATTCCGAATGAGCAGTTCTTC. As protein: CASSFLIPNEQFF.

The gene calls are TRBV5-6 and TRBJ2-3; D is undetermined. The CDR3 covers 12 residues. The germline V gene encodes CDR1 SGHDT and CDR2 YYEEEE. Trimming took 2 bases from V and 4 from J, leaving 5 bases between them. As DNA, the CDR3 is TGTGCCAGCAGCTTCCAGCCAGATACGCAGTATTTT. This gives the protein CASSFQPDTQYF. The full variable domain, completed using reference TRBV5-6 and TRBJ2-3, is DAGVTQSPTHLIKTRGQQVTLRCSPKSGHDTVSWYQQALGQGPQFIFQYYEEEERQRGNFPDRFSGHQFPNYSSELNVNALLLGDSALYLCASSFQPDTQYFGPGTRLTVL.

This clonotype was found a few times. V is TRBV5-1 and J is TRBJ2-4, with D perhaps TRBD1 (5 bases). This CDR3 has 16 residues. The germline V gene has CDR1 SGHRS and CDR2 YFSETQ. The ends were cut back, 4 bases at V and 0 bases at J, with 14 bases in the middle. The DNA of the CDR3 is TGCGCCAGCAGCCCCTCGGACATTCTAGCCAAAAACATTCAGTACTTC. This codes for CASSPSDILAKNIQYF.

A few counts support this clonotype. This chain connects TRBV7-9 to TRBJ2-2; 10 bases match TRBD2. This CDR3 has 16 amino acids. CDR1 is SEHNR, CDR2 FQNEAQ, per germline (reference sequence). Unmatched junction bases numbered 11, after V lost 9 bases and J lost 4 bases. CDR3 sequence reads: CASLIRLAGATGELFF. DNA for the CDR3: TGTGCCAGTCTTATAAGGCTAGCGGGAGCCACCGGGGAGCTGTTTTTT.

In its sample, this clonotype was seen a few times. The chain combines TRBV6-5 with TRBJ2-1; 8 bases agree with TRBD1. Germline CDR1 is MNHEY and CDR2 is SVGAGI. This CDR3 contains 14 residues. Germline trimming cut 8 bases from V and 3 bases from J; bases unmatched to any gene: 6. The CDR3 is CASQATGGYNEQFF. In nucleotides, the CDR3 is TGTGCCAGCCAGGCAACAGGGGGCTACAATGAGCAGTTCTTC.

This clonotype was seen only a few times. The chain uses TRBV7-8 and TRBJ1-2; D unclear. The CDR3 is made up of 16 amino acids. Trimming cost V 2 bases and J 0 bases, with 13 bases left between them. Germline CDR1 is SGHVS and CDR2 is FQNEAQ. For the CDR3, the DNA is TGTGCCAGCAGCTTAAGCTTTTTAGGGACTAACTATGGCTACACCTTC. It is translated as CASSLSFLGTNYGYTF.

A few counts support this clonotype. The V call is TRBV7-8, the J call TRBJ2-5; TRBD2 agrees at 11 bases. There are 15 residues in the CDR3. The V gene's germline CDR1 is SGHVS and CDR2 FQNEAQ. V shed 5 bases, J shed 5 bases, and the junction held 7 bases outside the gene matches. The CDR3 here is CASSQRGLAAETQYF. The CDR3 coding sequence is TGTGCCAGCAGCCAACGGGGACTAGCGGCCGAGACCCAGTACTTC.

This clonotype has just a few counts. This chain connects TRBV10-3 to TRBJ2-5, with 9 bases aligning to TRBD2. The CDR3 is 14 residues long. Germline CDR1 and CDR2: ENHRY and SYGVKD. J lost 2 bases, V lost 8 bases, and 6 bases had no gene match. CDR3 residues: CAIRAGGGQETQYF. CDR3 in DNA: TGTGCCATCCGAGCGGGAGGAGGACAAGAGACCCAGTACTTC.

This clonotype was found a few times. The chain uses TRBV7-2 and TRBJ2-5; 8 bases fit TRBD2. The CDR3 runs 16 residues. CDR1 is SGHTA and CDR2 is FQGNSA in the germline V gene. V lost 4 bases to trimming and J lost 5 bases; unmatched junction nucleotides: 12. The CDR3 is CASSSLIQRGSETQYF. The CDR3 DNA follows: TGTGCCAGCAGCTCCCTTATACAGCGGGGGAGCGAGACCCAGTACTTC.

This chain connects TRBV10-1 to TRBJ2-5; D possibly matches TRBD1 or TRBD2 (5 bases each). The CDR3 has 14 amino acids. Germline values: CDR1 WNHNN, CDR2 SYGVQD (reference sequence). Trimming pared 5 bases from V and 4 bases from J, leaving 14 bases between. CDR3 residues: CASSQGVERETQYF. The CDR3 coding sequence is TGCGCCAGCAGTCAGGGAGTGGAACGAGAGACCCAGTACTTC.

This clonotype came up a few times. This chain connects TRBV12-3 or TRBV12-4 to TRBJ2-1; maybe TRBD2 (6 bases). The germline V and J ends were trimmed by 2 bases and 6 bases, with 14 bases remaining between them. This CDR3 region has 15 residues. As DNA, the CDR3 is TGTGCCAGCAGTTTATGGACTAAGGGAGTCAATGAGCAGTTCTTC. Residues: CASSLWTKGVNEQFF.

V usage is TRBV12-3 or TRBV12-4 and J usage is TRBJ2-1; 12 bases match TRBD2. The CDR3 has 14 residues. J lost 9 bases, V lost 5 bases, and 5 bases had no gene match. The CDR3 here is CASSRTSGDIEQFF. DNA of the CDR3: TGTGCCAGCAGTCGGACTAGCGGGGACATTGAGCAGTTCTTC.

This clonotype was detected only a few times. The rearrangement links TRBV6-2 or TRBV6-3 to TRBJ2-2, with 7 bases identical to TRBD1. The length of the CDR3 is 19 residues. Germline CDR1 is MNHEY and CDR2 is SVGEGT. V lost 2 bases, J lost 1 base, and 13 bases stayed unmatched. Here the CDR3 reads CASSYIQGDFPRNTGELFF. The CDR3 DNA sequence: TGTGCCAGCAGTTACATCCAGGGGGATTTCCCCAGGAACACCGGGGAGCTGTTTTTT.